This T cell receptor beta chain was sequenced in a study of T cell changes during pregnancy in multiple sclerosis. The CDR3 length is 13 residues. The V segment lost 1 base and the J segment 10 bases; nucleotides outside the gene matches: 7. Germline V gene data show CDR1 as SGHAT and CDR2 as FQDESV (reference sequence). The data were produced by immunoSEQ multiplex PCR, yet TCRdb's version contains in-frame clones alone and is incomplete. Of about 60,000 clones in the sample, 90% were seen once. The V and J genes are TRBV11-1 and TRBJ2-7; 7 nucleotides match TRBD2. This sequence was found in a female donor in good health, enrolled as a control in a pregnancy study. This material consisted of peripheral blood, taken in the second trimester of pregnancy. CDR3 nucleotides: TGTGCCAGCAGCTTAGGCGGACTAGACCGTCAGTACTTC. Translation gives CASSLGGLDRQYF.